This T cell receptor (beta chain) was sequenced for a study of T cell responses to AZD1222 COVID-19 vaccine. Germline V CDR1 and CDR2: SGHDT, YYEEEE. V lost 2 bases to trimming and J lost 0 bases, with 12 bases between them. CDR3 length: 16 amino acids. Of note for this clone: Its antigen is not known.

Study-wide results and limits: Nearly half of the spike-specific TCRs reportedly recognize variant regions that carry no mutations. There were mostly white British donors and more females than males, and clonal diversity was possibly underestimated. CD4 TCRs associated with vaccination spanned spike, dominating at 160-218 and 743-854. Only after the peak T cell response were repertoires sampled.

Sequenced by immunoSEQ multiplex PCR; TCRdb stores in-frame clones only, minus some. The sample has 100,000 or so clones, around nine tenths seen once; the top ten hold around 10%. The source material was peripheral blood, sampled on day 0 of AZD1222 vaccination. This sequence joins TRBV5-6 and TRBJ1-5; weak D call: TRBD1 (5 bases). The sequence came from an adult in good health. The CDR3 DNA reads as TGTGCCAGCAGCTTTTCCGGGACGGTTAGCAATCAGCCCCAGCATTTT. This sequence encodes CASSFSGTVSNQPQHF.